The clone carrying this TCR beta chain was detected many times. Its target is unknown. The read comes to an end 3 residues before the CDR3 does, leaving the germline J gene to fill in the end. This table comes from immunoSEQ multiplex PCR, and its TCRdb copy is limited to in-frame clones, with some not included. The profile covers tens of thousands of clones, none occurring a single time. This sample was included in a study of T cell clonality in common variable immunodeficiency. Study conclusions and caveats: Compared with controls, CVID subjects had fewer shared TCRbeta clones.

The germline CDR1 and CDR2 sequences are SGHKS and YYEKEE (reference sequence). V dropped 0 bases and J dropped 6 bases, with 15 bases sitting between them. The CDR3 runs to 15 residues. The sequence was collected from a person between 18 and 75 years old in good health. The rearrangement uses TRBV5-5 and TRBJ1-1, with D tentatively TRBD1 (6 bases). The sequencing sample was made of peripheral blood mononuclear cells. This chain's CDR3 is CASSLEGRGNAEAFF. CDR3 bases read: TGTGCCAGCAGCTTGGAGGGCAGGGGAAACGCTGAA.